This T cell receptor (beta chain) derives from a study of blood T cell repertoires in COVID-19. Study information: There were acute and convalescent COVID-19 samples, and they came from the United States, Italy and Spain. T cells, B-cell-depleted T cells, or PBMCs provided the cDNA or gDNA that served as material.

The assay was immunoSEQ multiplex PCR, and TCRdb's table has in-frame clones only and misses some. The table has 100,000 to 150,000 clones, approximately 74% seen once. The CDR3 has 13 residues. The germline V gene has CDR1 ENHRY and CDR2 SYGVKD. With V trimmed by 6 bases and J by 6 bases, 7 bases remained unmatched. The sample taken for sequencing was peripheral blood. The rearrangement joins TRBV10-3 to TRBJ1-2; 7 bases match TRBD1. The receptor was derived from a man between 60 and 75 years old with acute or convalescent COVID-19. The CDR3 bases are TGTGCCATCAGGGCCCCCGGGACAGATGGCTACACCTTC. Amino acid sequence: CAIRAPGTDGYTF.